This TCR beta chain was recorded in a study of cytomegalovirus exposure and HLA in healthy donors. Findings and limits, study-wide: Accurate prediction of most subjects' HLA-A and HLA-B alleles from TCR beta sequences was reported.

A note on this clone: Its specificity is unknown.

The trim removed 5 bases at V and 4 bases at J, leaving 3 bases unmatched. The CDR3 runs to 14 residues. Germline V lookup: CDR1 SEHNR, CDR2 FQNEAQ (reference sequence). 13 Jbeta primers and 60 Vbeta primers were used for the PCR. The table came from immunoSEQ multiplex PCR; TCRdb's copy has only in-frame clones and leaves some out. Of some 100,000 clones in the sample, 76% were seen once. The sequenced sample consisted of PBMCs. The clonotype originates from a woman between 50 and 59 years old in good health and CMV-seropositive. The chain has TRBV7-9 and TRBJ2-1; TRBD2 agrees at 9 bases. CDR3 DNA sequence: TGTGCCAGCAGCCGGACTAGCGCGTACAATGAGCAGTTCTTC. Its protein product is CASSRTSAYNEQFF.